The rows below give T cell receptor beta chains drawn from one sample of a study of T cell responses to AZD1222 COVID-19 vaccine. The table came from immunoSEQ multiplex PCR; TCRdb's copy has only in-frame clones and leaves some out. This table holds 110,000 or so clones, about 86% found once. Sequenced here: peripheral blood, sampled 28 days after the second AZD1222 dose. The receptors originated from an adult who received the AZD1222 COVID-19 vaccine. CDR3s include the opening cysteine and the closing phenylalanine or tryptophan. D genes are given only for firm matches. Rows may omit the clone size; those that give it use once, few, many or a size class.

d_call	j_call	v_call	clone_size	cdr3_nt	cdr3_aa
TRBD1	TRBJ1-3	TRBV19	.	TGTGCCAGTAGTCCTGCGCCGGGACAGGGGTACTCTGGAAACACCATATATTTT	CASSPAPGQGYSGNTIYF
TRBD2	TRBJ2-3	TRBV13	.	TGTGCCAGCAGCTTGAAGGGGACTAGTGATACGCAGTATTTT	CASSLKGTSDTQYF
TRBD2	TRBJ2-1	TRBV29-1	.	TGCAGCGTTGGGCGACTAGCCGGAGACTACAATGAGCAGTTCTTC	CSVGRLAGDYNEQFF
.	TRBJ1-5	TRBV7-3	.	TGTGCCAGCAGCCAGGGTGGAAATCAGCCCCAGCATTTT	CASSQGGNQPQHF
TRBD2	TRBJ2-1	TRBV24-1	.	TGTGCCACCAGTGATCGTCTAGCGGAGGCGTTCAATGAGCAGTTCTTC	CATSDRLAEAFNEQFF
.	TRBJ1-1	TRBV24-1	.	TGTGCCACCAGTGACCACAGGAACACTGAAGCTTTCTTT	CATSDHRNTEAFF
.	TRBJ2-3	TRBV28	.	TGTCCCTACCCCTATATCAGGGAGTGGGGTAGCACAGATACGCAGTATTTT	CPYPYIREWGSTDTQYF
.	TRBJ1-2	TRBV28	.	TGTGCCAGCAGCGCCGCATCTGGCTACACCTTC	CASSAASGYTF
TRBD2	TRBJ2-5	TRBV7-2	.	TGTGCCAGCAGCTTGGACGGGGGGGCGGAGACCCAGTACTTC	CASSLDGGAETQYF
.	TRBJ2-1	TRBV6-4	.	TGTGCCAGCAGGGATCTGGCAGGGACGAATGAGCAGTTCTTC	CASRDLAGTNEQFF
.	TRBJ1-3	TRBV2	.	TGTGCCAGCAGTCTCGGAAACACCATATATTTT	CASSLGNTIYF
.	TRBJ2-1	TRBV4-3	.	TGCGCCAGCAGCCAAGATGGGGACATCTACAATGAGCAGTTCTTC	CASSQDGDIYNEQFF
.	TRBJ1-1	TRBV9	.	TGTGCCAGCAGCGGTACAGGGCAACTCTTTGAAGCTTTCTTT	CASSGTGQLFEAFF
TRBD1	TRBJ1-1	TRBV19	.	TGTGCCAGTAGCTCGGGGACAGGGACATCCCTGAACACTGAAGCTTTCTTT	CASSSGTGTSLNTEAFF
.	TRBJ2-7	TRBV6-2/TRBV6-3	.	TGTGCCAGCAGTCCCCCATATTCCGGCTACGAGCAGTACTTC	CASSPPYSGYEQYF
TRBD1	TRBJ2-3	TRBV11-1	.	TGTGCCAGCAGCACAGTTAACAGGGGTGCGCAGTATTTT	CASSTVNRGAQYF
TRBD1	TRBJ1-2	TRBV4-1	.	TGCGCCAGCAGCCTTCAGGGGGTTCGCTATGGCTACACCTTC	CASSLQGVRYGYTF
.	TRBJ1-2	TRBV6-5	.	TGTGCCACCCACCAGGGAGCCTATGGCTACACCTTC	CATHQGAYGYTF
.	TRBJ1-1	TRBV5-5	.	TGTGCCAGCAGCTGGACTAGGAACACTGAAGCTTTCTTT	CASSWTRNTEAFF
TRBD1	TRBJ2-7	TRBV5-5	medium-sized	TGTGCCAGCAGCTACAGGACAGGCGATTCCTACGAGCAGTACTTC	CASSYRTGDSYEQYF
TRBD2	TRBJ2-7	TRBV11-2	.	TGTGCCAGCAGCTTACTAGCGGGGGGCCTTTACGAGCAGTACTTC	CASSLLAGGLYEQYF
.	TRBJ1-1	TRBV10-3	.	TGTGCCATCAGTCTTGAAGCTTTCTTT	CAISLEAFF
TRBD2	TRBJ2-7	TRBV3-1/TRBV3-2	once	TGTGCCAGCAGCCAAGAAAGACGGGGGGGCTACGAGCAGTACTTC	CASSQERRGGYEQYF
TRBD1	TRBJ1-5	TRBV28	.	TGTGCCAGCAGCCTAACAGGGGCGAGACCGAATCAGCCCCAGCATTTT	CASSLTGARPNQPQHF
.	TRBJ2-5	TRBV27	.	TGTGCCAGCAGAAGGGACGGACAAGAGACCCAGTACTTC	CASRRDGQETQYF
TRBD2	TRBJ2-2	TRBV2	once	TGTGCCAGCCGACTAGCGGGAGGGCCTGGCACCGGGGAGCTGTTTTTT	CASRLAGGPGTGELFF
TRBD2	TRBJ2-7	TRBV30	.	TGTGCCTGGAGCCTACTAGCGCACTCCTACGAGCAGTACTTC	CAWSLLAHSYEQYF
.	TRBJ2-7	TRBV11-2	.	TGTGCCAGCAGGACGTTGGGGGGGCTGCACGAGCAGTACTTC	CASRTLGGLHEQYF
TRBD2	TRBJ2-1	TRBV28	.	TGTGCCAGCGGTAACCTAGCGGGAGGGCCAGATGAGCAGTTCTTC	CASGNLAGGPDEQFF
.	TRBJ1-6	TRBV4-3	.	TGCGCCAGCAGCCGGGAGACAGTTCCGTCTATTTCACCCCTCCACTTT	CASSRETVPSISPLHF
.	TRBJ2-7	TRBV18	.	TGTGCCAGCTCACCACGGGACCCCTACGAGCAGTACTTC	CASSPRDPYEQYF
.	TRBJ2-1	TRBV7-8	.	TGTGCCAGCAGCTTAGATGAGAATTACAATGAGCAGTTCTTC	CASSLDENYNEQFF
.	TRBJ2-5	TRBV7-9	.	TGTGCCAGCAGCTTACTCTCAGGGAGGCGCTCCCAAGAGACCCAGTACTTC	CASSLLSGRRSQETQYF
.	TRBJ1-4	TRBV6-6	.	TGTGCCAGCAGGAGGGCAGGGTCTAATGAAAAACTGTTTTTT	CASRRAGSNEKLFF
.	TRBJ1-5	TRBV7-2	once	TGTGCCAGCAGCCTTATAGGGGCTAATCAGCCCCAGCATTTT	CASSLIGANQPQHF
TRBD2	TRBJ2-5	TRBV3-1/TRBV3-2	.	TGTGCCAGCAGCCAAGCGGTCGGACTAGCGGGGCGATATGAGACCCAGTACTTC	CASSQAVGLAGRYETQYF
.	TRBJ1-2	TRBV24-1	once	TGTGCCACCAGTGACCTCAGGGGTACCCATGGCTACACCTTC	CATSDLRGTHGYTF
TRBD1	TRBJ2-7	TRBV5-1	.	TGCGCCAGCAGCTTGACCGGGACAGGGGGATACGAGCAGTACTTC	CASSLTGTGGYEQYF
.	TRBJ2-3	TRBV18	.	TGTGCCAGCTCACCGTTGGGGCCATCTTTGGATACGCAGTATTTT	CASSPLGPSLDTQYF
.	TRBJ1-2	TRBV30	.	TGTGCCTGGAGTGTTAATCCGGGACAAATTAACTATGGCTACACCTTC	CAWSVNPGQINYGYTF
.	TRBJ1-6	TRBV27	.	TGTGCCAGCACCGGGAACGGAGTAAATTCACCCCTCCACTTT	CASTGNGVNSPLHF
TRBD1	TRBJ1-2	TRBV7-8	.	TGTGCCAGCAGCTACGGGACAGGGGGCACCTATGGCTACACCTTC	CASSYGTGGTYGYTF
TRBD1	TRBJ2-3	TRBV2	.	TGTGCCAGCAGCCTGGACAGGCGCCGGGGAGATACGCAGTATTTT	CASSLDRRRGDTQYF
.	TRBJ2-1	TRBV7-3	once	TGTGCCAGCAGCTCCTTGGGGGGCTCCTACAATGAGCAGTTCTTC	CASSSLGGSYNEQFF
.	TRBJ1-2	TRBV6-5	.	TGTGCCAGCAAGGAGGGGGACTATGGCTACACCTTC	CASKEGDYGYTF
.	TRBJ2-7	TRBV4-2	.	TGTGCCAGCAGCCAAGATCGAGGTAGCGGAGGCCCCTACGAGCAGTACTTC	CASSQDRGSGGPYEQYF
.	TRBJ1-5	TRBV21-1	.	TGTGCCAGCAGCAAAGATCAGCCCCAGCATTTT	CASSKDQPQHF
TRBD1	TRBJ2-7	TRBV10-2	.	TGCGCCAGCACTAACAACAGGGGCTACGAGCAGTACTTC	CASTNNRGYEQYF
TRBD1	TRBJ1-1	TRBV6-5	.	TGTGCCAGCACCTCGACAGGGGGCCACACTGAAGCTTTCTTT	CASTSTGGHTEAFF
TRBD1	TRBJ1-2	TRBV9	.	TGTGCCAGCAGCCTTACAGGGGTTGGTGGCTACACCTTC	CASSLTGVGGYTF
TRBD2	TRBJ2-1	TRBV18	.	TGTGCCAGCTCACCAGGTCCGGGACTAGAGAACAATGAGCAGTTCTTC	CASSPGPGLENNEQFF
TRBD1	TRBJ1-6	TRBV4-1	.	TGCGCCAGCAGCTCTTACGGGACAGTAGCTTCACCCCTCCACTTT	CASSSYGTVASPLHF
TRBD2	TRBJ2-1	TRBV7-8	.	TGTGCCAGCAGCTTAGTTTCGGGACTAGGCGGGAATAATGAGCAGTTCTTC	CASSLVSGLGGNNEQFF
TRBD2	TRBJ2-5	TRBV5-6	.	TGTGCCAGCAGCCAGAACCGACTAGCGGGGGGGCCACGGTACTTC	CASSQNRLAGGPRYF
.	TRBJ2-1	TRBV12-3/TRBV12-4	.	TGTGCCAGCAAACTAGACAGCTACAATGAGCAGTTCTTC	CASKLDSYNEQFF
TRBD1	TRBJ2-1	TRBV11-1	few	TGTGCCAGCAGCCATAGGACAGGGTTTTCGAATGAGCAGTTCTTC	CASSHRTGFSNEQFF